What follows are 17 T cell receptor beta chains derived from one specimen sequenced in a study of blood T cell repertoires in COVID-19. The data were produced by immunoSEQ multiplex PCR, yet TCRdb's version contains in-frame clones alone and is incomplete. The data contain around 200,000 clones, approximately 92% of them singletons. The source material was PBMCs or T cells enriched from blood (not recorded which). These TCRs come from a woman in her forties with acute COVID-19.

This clone was counted a few times. The V and J genes are TRBV19 and TRBJ1-4, with TRBD1 as a possible D gene (6 bases). Trimming took 3 bases from V and 1 from J, leaving 9 bases between them. CDR1 is LNHDA, CDR2 SQIVND, per germline (reference sequence). The CDR3 covers 15 residues. CDR3 DNA sequence: TGTGCCAGTAGTATGGACAGCAAAACTAATGAAAAACTGTTTTTT. Residues: CASSMDSKTNEKLFF.

The V call is TRBV18, the J call TRBJ1-3; TRBD1 matches at 7 bases. CDR1 and CDR2 (germline): KGHSH, LQKENI. This CDR3 spans 17 amino acids. Germline trimming cut 1 base from V and 0 bases from J; bases unmatched to any gene: 6. The CDR3, as DNA: TGTGCCAGCTCACCACTAGGGACAGAGAGCTCTGGAAACACCATATATTTT. Its protein product is CASSPLGTESSGNTIYF.

This sequence joins TRBV28 and TRBJ1-2; perhaps TRBD1 as D (6 bases). V was clipped by 8 bases and J by 3 bases, with 10 bases between them. Germline assignment: CDR1 MDHEN and CDR2 SYDVKM. This CDR3 spans 12 amino acids. The CDR3 nucleotides are TGTGCCAGCGGCAGGGGATACTATGGCTACACCTTC. It encodes CASGRGYYGYTF.

The V and J genes are TRBV7-2 and TRBJ1-1; TRBD1 matches at 7 bases. The CDR3 has 15 residues. The V and J ends lost 7 bases and 1 base, in that order; junction bases with no gene match: 9. Germline V CDR1 and CDR2: SGHTA, FQGNSA. CDR3 coding DNA: TGTGCCAGCAAAGTTAGACAGGGTTCGAACACTGAAGCTTTCTTT. Translating gives CASKVRQGSNTEAFF.

The rearrangement links TRBV19 to TRBJ2-7, with a possible D match to TRBD1 (5 bases). Trimming cost V 3 bases and J 4 bases, with 13 bases left between them. The CDR3 has 14 residues. The germline V gene encodes CDR1 LNHDA and CDR2 SQIVND (reference sequence). CDR3 DNA sequence: TGTGCCAGTAGTATGGGCAGGGTTGGGTACGAGCAGTACTTC. Amino acids: CASSMGRVGYEQYF.

Here the CDR3 DNA reads TGTGCCTGGACCAGGACTAGCGGGGGGGTATATGAGCAGTTCTTC. Protein: CAWTRTSGGVYEQFF. The chain has TRBV30 and TRBJ2-1; TRBD2 matches at 15 bases. The CDR3 totals 15 residues. Germline-derived CDR1 and CDR2 are GTSNPN and SVGIG (reference sequence). V was pared by 4 bases and J by 8 bases, with 6 bases of the junction left unmatched.

V and J are TRBV2 and TRBJ2-7, with no clear D. The CDR3 runs to 15 residues. Germline-derived CDR1 and CDR2 are SNHLY and FYNNEI. V lost 3 bases, J lost 3 bases, and 15 bases lay in between. The CDR3 region has the DNA TGTGCCAGCAGTGAGTTCAGACTGACCCTCTACGAGCAGTACTTC. Protein sequence: CASSEFRLTLYEQYF.

The V and J genes are TRBV3-1 (or the pseudogene TRBV3-2) and TRBJ2-3; 8 nucleotides match TRBD2. The germline V gene has CDR1 LGHDT and CDR2 YNNKEL (reference sequence). The CDR3 consists of 15 residues. V lost 4 bases, J lost 4 bases, and 7 bases stayed unmatched. CDR3 region: CASSPQPGGADTQYF. DNA for the CDR3: TGTGCCAGCAGCCCCCAACCGGGGGGGGCAGATACGCAGTATTTT.

This chain links TRBV6-1 with TRBJ1-5; D is ambiguous. The V end lost 0 bases, the J end lost 1 base, and 7 bases lay between the germline ends. Germline CDR1 MNHNS, CDR2 SASEGT. There are 15 residues in the CDR3. Here the CDR3 reads CASSEAPGSNQPQHF. In DNA, the CDR3 is TGTGCCAGCAGTGAAGCCCCAGGCAGCAATCAGCCCCAGCATTTT.

CDR3 loop: CASSDRQGSNYEQYF. CDR3 bases: TGTGCCAGCTCGGACCGACAGGGAAGTAACTACGAGCAGTACTTC. This sequence joins TRBV18 and TRBJ2-7, with 7 positions matching TRBD1. V was clipped by 6 bases and J by 3 bases; unmatched bases: 11. This CDR3 has 15 amino acids. Germline V gene data show CDR1 as KGHSH and CDR2 as LQKENI.

V is TRBV11-3 and J is TRBJ2-1; D may be TRBD1 (6 bases). The CDR3 has 15 residues. The germline gives CDR1 SGHNT, CDR2 YENEEA. V gave up 4 bases and J gave up 2 bases, with 12 bases separating them. The CDR3 here is CASSSRDNPYNEQFF. The DNA of the CDR3 is TGTGCCAGCAGCTCACGGGACAACCCCTACAATGAGCAGTTCTTC.

CDR3 protein: CASSSRLGGEQYF. In nucleotides, the CDR3 is TGTGCCAGCAGTTCAAGATTGGGGGGCGAGCAGTACTTC. This sequence joins TRBV6-5 and TRBJ2-7, with TRBD2 as a possible D gene (6 bases). CDR1 is MNHEY and CDR2 is SVGAGI in the germline V gene. V lost 4 bases to trimming and J lost 6 bases, with 13 bases between them. The CDR3 contains 13 residues.

The chain carries TRBV19 and TRBJ2-7, with 9 bases fitting TRBD1. The CDR3 has 13 amino acids. After removal of 5 bases from V and 6 bases from J, the junction contained 5 bases not matched to a gene. Germline CDR1 reads LNHDA; CDR2 reads SQIVND (reference sequence). DNA of the CDR3: TGTGCCAGTAGTGCGACAGGGGGAGGCGAGCAGTACTTC. Protein product: CASSATGGGEQYF. Filled out from reference TRBV19 and TRBJ2-7, the complete variable domain reads DGGITQSPKYLFRKEGQNVTLSCEQNLNHDAMYWYRQDPGQGLRLIYYSQIVNDFQKGDIAEGYSVSREKKESFPLTVTSAQKNPTAFYLCASSATGGGEQYFGPGTRLTVT.

The chain carries TRBV24-1 and TRBJ2-2, with a tentative D call TRBD1 (6 bases). This CDR3 is 15 amino acids long. The germline CDR1 and CDR2 sequences are KGHDR and SFDVKD. The V end lost 3 bases, the J end lost 5 bases, and 12 bases lay between the germline ends. The CDR3 DNA reads as TGTGCCACCAGTGATACCGGGACAACTACCGGGGAGCTGTTTTTT. The encoded protein is CATSDTGTTTGELFF.

CDR3 coding DNA: TGTGCCAGCACCCCCCAGGGCTATAGCAATCAGCCCCAGCATTTT. It translates to CASTPQGYSNQPQHF. The V and J genes are TRBV7-8 and TRBJ1-5; D possibly corresponds to TRBD1 (5 bases). V was clipped by 7 bases and J by 0 bases, with 13 bases between them. This CDR3 has 15 amino acids. Germline CDR1 is SGHVS and CDR2 is FQNEAQ.

The CDR3 nucleotides read TGTGCCAGTAGTATTCGCAGTTATAGCAATCAGCCCCAGCATTTT. It encodes CASSIRSYSNQPQHF. J is TRBJ1-5 and V is TRBV19; D is uncertain. There are 15 residues in the CDR3. V lost 3 bases and J lost 0, with 9 bases in between. CDR1 is LNHDA and CDR2 is SQIVND in the germline V gene (reference sequence). Full variable domain (outside the CDR3, taken from reference TRBV19 and TRBJ1-5): DGGITQSPKYLFRKEGQNVTLSCEQNLNHDAMYWYRQDPGQGLRLIYYSQIVNDFQKGDIAEGYSVSREKKESFPLTVTSAQKNPTAFYLCASSIRSYSNQPQHFGDGTRLSIL.

V and J are TRBV5-5 and TRBJ1-2, with D possibly TRBD1 on 5 matching bases. V was clipped by 0 bases and J by 5 bases, with 17 bases between them. The germline V gene has CDR1 SGHKS and CDR2 YYEKEE (reference sequence). The CDR3 is made up of 16 amino acids. The chain's CDR3 is CASSLAGGTQGYGYTF. The DNA for the CDR3 is TGTGCCAGCAGCTTGGCGGGGGGGACCCAGGGATATGGCTACACCTTC.